The 15 T cell receptor beta chains in this list originate from one sample, sequenced in a study of tumor-infiltrating lymphocytes in localized non-small cell lung cancer. Data came from immunoSEQ multiplex PCR; TCRdb stores just in-frame clones and leaves some out. The table lists roughly 15,000 clones, roughly 70% of them singletons, with around 20% in the top ten. What was sequenced was uninvolved lung tissue not adjacent to the tumor. The receptors here all came from a human donor with non-small cell lung cancer.

The chain couples TRBV30 to TRBJ2-5, with 8 bases aligning to TRBD1. From germline, CDR1 is GTSNPN and CDR2 SVGIG (reference sequence). CDR3 size: 17 residues. Trimming cost V 0 bases and J 1 base; bases outside gene matches: 10. DNA of the CDR3: TGTGCCTGGAGTGTAGCGATTGACAGGGGCCTCCAAGAGACCCAGTACTTC. Translating it yields CAWSVAIDRGLQETQYF.

The chain uses TRBV7-9 and TRBJ1-1, with 9 bases lining up with TRBD1. Germline trimming cut 2 bases from V and 1 base from J; bases unmatched to any gene: 11. CDR3 length: 18 residues. Germline CDR1 SEHNR, CDR2 FQNEAQ (reference sequence). In DNA form, the CDR3 reads TGTGCCAGCAGCTTAAACCCGGGGGGGACAGGGAGGAACACTGAAGCTTTCTTT. Translated, it gives CASSLNPGGTGRNTEAFF.

This chain joins TRBV2 and TRBJ1-3; D remains ambiguous. Germline CDR1 SNHLY, CDR2 FYNNEI. The CDR3 is 14 amino acids. With 6 bases removed from V and 0 bases from J, the gap between germline ends came to 9 bases. CDR3 amino acids: CASSEIGSGNTIYF. The DNA of the CDR3 is TGTGCCAGCAGCGAGATAGGCTCTGGAAACACCATATATTTT. Full variable domain (missing parts from reference TRBV2 and TRBJ1-3): EPEVTQTPSHQVTQMGQEVILRCVPISNHLYFYWYRQILGQKVEFLVSFYNNEISEKSEIFDDQFSVERPDGSNFTLKIRSTKLEDSAMYFCASSEIGSGNTIYFGEGSWLTVV.

The chain has TRBV7-9 and TRBJ1-5; TRBD1 aligns across 8 bases. V dropped 5 bases and J dropped 4; count of bases not matched to a gene: 4. This CDR3 is built from 14 residues. The germline V gene has CDR1 SEHNR and CDR2 FQNEAQ (reference sequence). Here the CDR3 reads CASSLGQGNQPQHF. CDR3 nucleotides: TGTGCCAGCAGCCTCGGACAGGGAAATCAGCCCCAGCATTTT. Full variable domain (remainder filled in from reference TRBV7-9 and TRBJ1-5): DTGVSQNPRHKITKRGQNVTFRCDPISEHNRLYWYRQTLGQGPEFLTYFQNEAQLEKSRLLSDRFSAERPKGSFSTLEIQRTEQGDSAMYLCASSLGQGNQPQHFGDGTRLSIL.

This chain joins TRBV7-2 and TRBJ2-7; a weak D match, TRBD1 (5 bases). CDR3 length: 13 amino acids. Germline assignment: CDR1 SGHTA and CDR2 FQGNSA. V was shortened by 3 bases and J by 3 bases, with 9 bases between the two germline ends. Here the CDR3 reads CASSFNQGYEQYF. The CDR3 DNA reads as TGTGCCAGCAGCTTCAATCAGGGCTACGAGCAGTACTTC.

The CDR3 nucleotides read TGTGCCAGCAGCCAAGTTTCTAGCGGGAGAAGCGAGCAGTTCTTC. Its protein product is CASSQVSSGRSEQFF. The chain has TRBV14 and TRBJ2-1, with 10 nucleotides matching TRBD2. The CDR3 consists of 15 residues. J lost 10 bases, V lost 1 base, and 7 bases had no gene match. Per the germline V gene, CDR1 is SGHDN and CDR2 is FVKESK. Full variable domain (remainder filled in from reference TRBV14 and TRBJ2-1): EAGVTQFPSHSVIEKGQTVTLRCDPISGHDNLYWYRRVMGKEIKFLLHFVKESKQDESGMPNNRFLAERTGGTYSTLKVQPAELEDSGVYFCASSQVSSGRSEQFFGPGTRLTVL.

Within the sample, this clone is medium-sized. The V gene is TRBV5-1, the J gene TRBJ2-1, with 10 bases lining up with TRBD1. J lost 1 base, V lost 3 bases, and 4 bases had no gene match. The germline gives CDR1 SGHRS, CDR2 YFSETQ. The CDR3 consists of 16 residues. CDR3 loop: CASSSGTGDSYNEQFF. In nucleotides, the CDR3 is TGCGCCAGCAGCTCCGGGACAGGGGATTCCTACAATGAGCAGTTCTTC.

This chain links TRBV6-1 with TRBJ1-5, with TRBD1 identical over 9 bases. This CDR3 is built from 15 residues. Germline V lookup: CDR1 MNHNS, CDR2 SASEGT. Trimming at V came to 4 bases and at J to 1 base, leaving 2 bases not matched to a gene. The CDR3 reads CASSGDRGSNQPQHF. Here the CDR3 DNA reads TGTGCCAGCAGTGGCGACAGGGGGAGCAATCAGCCCCAGCATTTT.

The count of this clone is one. The J gene is TRBJ1-2, the V gene TRBV5-1; D perhaps matches TRBD1 (6 bases). With 2 bases removed from V and 3 bases from J, the gap between germline ends came to 14 bases. CDR1 SGHRS and CDR2 YFSETQ come from the germline V gene. The CDR3 contains 15 residues. The CDR3 here is CASSFEGGADYGYTF. The CDR3 nucleotides read TGCGCCAGCAGCTTTGAGGGGGGCGCTGACTATGGCTACACCTTC. The entire variable domain, with the rest obtained from reference TRBV5-1 and TRBJ1-2, is as follows: KAGVTQTPRYLIKTRGQQVTLSCSPISGHRSVSWYQQTPGQGLQFLFEYFSETQRNKGNFPGRFSGRQFSNSRSEMNVSTLELGDSALYLCASSFEGGADYGYTFGSGTRLTVV.

This rearrangement joins TRBV4-1 to TRBJ2-7; D call uncertain. With 1 base removed from V and 2 bases from J, the gap between germline ends came to 12 bases. Germline V gives CDR1 MGHRA, CDR2 YSYEKL. This CDR3 is 15 amino acids long. CDR3 protein: CASSQGSAVAYEQYF. The CDR3 DNA reads as TGCGCCAGCAGCCAAGGGAGTGCGGTAGCCTACGAGCAGTACTTC.

The chain joins TRBV6-6 to TRBJ2-5; the D gene is possibly TRBD2 (6 bases). Trimming pared 6 bases from V and 2 bases from J, leaving 16 bases between. Germline lookup yields CDR1 MNHNY and CDR2 SVGAGI (reference sequence). The CDR3 totals 15 residues. CDR3 in DNA: TGTGCCAGCAGCCCCCCCGGGACTTATCAAGAGACCCAGTACTTC. Translated, it gives CASSPPGTYQETQYF.

This clone was recorded a few times. The V and J genes are TRBV28 and TRBJ2-7, with D tentatively TRBD2 (5 bases). This CDR3 contains 13 residues. Germline loops: CDR1 MDHEN, CDR2 SYDVKM. V lost 6 bases to trimming and J lost 7 bases, with 16 bases between them. This CDR3 is CASRTLPSGEQYF. The CDR3 region has the DNA TGTGCCAGCAGGACCCTACCCAGCGGAGAGCAGTACTTC.

The rearrangement joins TRBV7-2 to TRBJ1-1; tentative D call: TRBD1 (5 bases). Germline V gives CDR1 SGHTA, CDR2 FQGNSA. This CDR3 region has 13 residues. Trimming left V 4 bases short and J 0 bases short, with 6 bases between. CDR3 sequence: CASSWGLNTEAFF. Here the CDR3 DNA reads TGTGCCAGCAGCTGGGGACTGAACACTGAAGCTTTCTTT.

By share of the sample, this clone is medium-sized. J is TRBJ1-6 and V is TRBV5-1, with 9 bases identical to TRBD1. CDR1 and CDR2 from the germline V gene are SGHRS and YFSETQ. V dropped 3 bases and J dropped 8; count of bases not matched to a gene: 6. The CDR3 covers 15 residues. CDR3 DNA sequence: TGCGCCAGCAGCTGGACAGGGGAAGAGGATTCACCCCTCCACTTT. Its protein is CASSWTGEEDSPLHF. The full variable domain, completed using reference TRBV5-1 and TRBJ1-6, is KAGVTQTPRYLIKTRGQQVTLSCSPISGHRSVSWYQQTPGQGLQFLFEYFSETQRNKGNFPGRFSGRQFSNSRSEMNVSTLELGDSALYLCASSWTGEEDSPLHFGNGTRLTVT.

CDR3 bases: TGTGCCAGCAGACCGGACAGCCACTATGGCTACACCTTC. Translating it yields CASRPDSHYGYTF. The rearrangement uses TRBV6-1 and TRBJ1-2; possibly TRBD1 for D (6 bases). Germline V CDR1 and CDR2: MNHNS, SASEGT. The CDR3 sequence is 13 residues long. V was cut by 6 bases and J by 3 bases, with 11 bases left in between.